The 32 T cell receptor beta chains presented below share a single source sample, sequenced in a study of blood T cells in healthy people across ages. Primers used in a second PCR of roughly 6 to 12 cycles were a sample-barcoded 5' primer and a J-beta primer mix. MiXCR was run by TCRdb on the 5' RACE reads, yielding one entry per CDR3 protein. Of about 670,000 distinct CDR3 sequences in the sample, roughly half were seen once. Sample: blood. These receptors all come from a woman older than 75 in good health.

The chain's CDR3 is CASSPTPEMQFF. CDR3 coding DNA: TGTGCCAGCAGCCCGACACCAGAGATGCAGTTCTTC. The rearrangement links TRBV14 to TRBJ2-1, with D hard to call. Germline values: CDR1 SGHDN, CDR2 FVKESK. Between the trimmed V and J ends, which lost 4 bases and 12 bases, there was a span of 13 bases. CDR3 length: 12 amino acids.

This clonotype showed up many times. The genes are TRBV29-1 and TRBJ2-5; TRBD1 aligns across 8 bases. The CDR3 extends over 16 amino acids. Germline V gene sequence: CDR1 SQVTM, CDR2 ANQGSEA. Trimming cost V 3 bases and J 5 bases; bases outside gene matches: 14. The CDR3 DNA reads TGCAGCGTTGAGCAGGGGGCTCAGTTTTCTGTGGAGACCCAGTACTTC. It is translated as CSVEQGAQFSVETQYF.

The chain uses TRBV12-3 or TRBV12-4 and TRBJ1-1; D possibly corresponds to TRBD1 (6 bases). The CDR3 consists of 13 residues. V lost 9 bases to trimming and J lost 6 bases, with 17 bases between them. CDR3 in DNA: TGTGCCAGTTTCTGGGGGCCTGGGGCTGAAGCTTTCTTT. Translating gives CASFWGPGAEAFF.

The J gene is TRBJ1-2, the V gene TRBV7-2; maybe TRBD1 (5 bases). CDR3 size: 13 residues. V lost 4 bases to trimming and J lost 6 bases, with 12 bases between them. Per the germline V gene, CDR1 is SGHTA and CDR2 is FQGNSA. The CDR3 loop reads CASSSSQGDGYTF. The CDR3 DNA follows: TGTGCCAGCAGCTCCTCTCAGGGAGATGGCTACACCTTC.

This clonotype was observed a handful of times. This may arise from a read error, as a much more abundant clone is one base away. The rearrangement joins TRBV5-1 to TRBJ2-1, with a possible D match to TRBD1 (5 bases). The CDR3 runs 13 residues. The V gene's germline CDR1 is SGHRS and CDR2 YFSETQ. With 4 bases removed from V and 12 bases from J, the gap between germline ends came to 17 bases. The CDR3: CASSAQDGYGQFF. Written as DNA, the CDR3 is TGCGCCAGCAGCGCACAGGACGGATATGGGCAGTTCTTC.

This clonotype has just a few counts. This sequence joins TRBV12-3 or TRBV12-4 and TRBJ1-1; D call uncertain. V lost 0 bases and J lost 4, with 21 bases in between. The CDR3 is 18 amino acids. The CDR3: CASSLALWGSGSGTEAFF. Here the CDR3 DNA reads TGTGCCAGCAGTTTAGCGCTATGGGGTTCGGGTTCGGGCACTGAAGCTTTCTTT.

This clonotype was seen a few times. The V gene is TRBV28, the J gene TRBJ1-5; 11 bases line up with TRBD1. Per the germline V gene, CDR1 is MDHEN and CDR2 is SYDVKM. This CDR3 has 14 residues. V was pared by 6 bases and J by 9 bases, with 7 bases of the junction left unmatched. The CDR3: CASRRDRGGRPQHF. The CDR3 DNA reads TGTGCCAGCAGACGGGACAGGGGGGGTAGGCCCCAGCATTTT.

This clonotype was seen many times. J is TRBJ2-6 and V is TRBV7-6; D call uncertain. Trimming shortened V by 1 base and J by 4 bases, and 8 bases separated the two germline ends. CDR1 SGHVS and CDR2 FNYEAQ come from the germline V gene. CDR3 size: 15 residues. The CDR3 DNA reads TGTGCCAGCAGCTTAGGATTAGGAGGGGCCAACGTCCTGACTTTC. Its translation is CASSLGLGGANVLTF.

The table lists this clonotype with many counts. The V call is TRBV27, the J call TRBJ2-3; 13 nucleotides line up with TRBD2. The CDR3 length is 15 residues. Germline-derived CDR1 and CDR2 are MNHEY and SMNVEV (reference sequence). With V trimmed by 6 bases and J by 4 bases, 4 bases remained unmatched. CDR3 loop: CASRLAGGNADTQYF. The CDR3 DNA is TGTGCCAGCAGACTAGCGGGAGGGAACGCAGATACGCAGTATTTT.

This clonotype came up many times. The genes are TRBV2 and TRBJ2-7; 7 positions match TRBD1. Looked up from germline, CDR1 is SNHLY and CDR2 is FYNNEI. Trimming took 6 bases from V and 0 from J; bases not matched to a gene: 2. The CDR3 spans 13 residues. The CDR3 loop reads CASSRQGSYEQYF. The DNA for the CDR3 is TGTGCCAGCAGCCGACAGGGCTCCTACGAGCAGTACTTC. The full variable domain, its missing parts supplied by reference TRBV2 and TRBJ2-7, is EPEVTQTPSHQVTQMGQEVILRCVPISNHLYFYWYRQILGQKVEFLVSFYNNEISEKSEIFDDQFSVERPDGSNFTLKIRSTKLEDSAMYFCASSRQGSYEQYFGPGTRLTVT.

The chain employs TRBV12-3 or TRBV12-4 and TRBJ1-5; tentatively, D is TRBD1 (6 bases). V lost 6 bases and J lost 6, with 12 bases in between. The CDR3 has 13 residues. The CDR3 DNA is TGTGCCAGCAGCGGACAGTGGGGTCAGCCCCAGCATTTT. Its protein product is CASSGQWGQPQHF.

This clonotype was seen just once. Possible read error: a much larger clone is one base away. This chain connects TRBV10-3 to TRBJ1-4; D possibly corresponds to TRBD1 (6 bases). The CDR3 spans 13 residues. The ends were cut back, 0 bases at V and 13 bases at J, with 12 bases in the middle. Germline V gene lookup returns CDR1 ENHRY and CDR2 SYGVKD. The CDR3 here is CAISESRSDRLFF. In nucleotides, the CDR3 is TGTGCCATCAGTGAGTCGAGATCGGACAGACTGTTTTTT.

This chain joins TRBV28 and TRBJ2-3, with D perhaps matching TRBD2 (6 bases). Germline V gives CDR1 MDHEN, CDR2 SYDVKM. Trimming cost V 5 bases and J 10 bases, with 16 bases left between them. The CDR3 is 13 amino acids. The CDR3 coding sequence is TGTGCCAGCAGTCGCGGGACTGTACCAGCGCAGTATTTT. This translates into CASSRGTVPAQYF.

With respect to this clonotype: A read error may be the cause here, since a much bigger clone is one base away. The rearrangement links TRBV27 to TRBJ2-3; D ambiguous. CDR3 length: 14 residues. Germline CDR1 MNHEY, CDR2 SMNVEV (reference sequence). The V gene lost 6 bases and the J gene lost 4 bases, with 14 bases spanning the gap. The CDR3 nucleotides are TGTGCCAGCAGCCTAATAGGAAACGCAGATACGCAGTATTTT. This sequence encodes CASSLIGNADTQYF.

In its sample, this clonotype was seen many times. The chain has TRBV12-3 or TRBV12-4 and TRBJ2-7; D possibly corresponds to TRBD1 (5 bases). Trimming stripped 6 bases from V and 1 base from J, with 16 bases between. The CDR3 is 15 amino acids. CDR3 nucleotides: TGTGCCAGCAGCTCATGGGCAGGGTTATCCTACGAGCAGTACTTC. Amino acid sequence: CASSSWAGLSYEQYF.

This clonotype was picked up many times. The rearrangement uses TRBV12-3 or TRBV12-4 and TRBJ1-2; 7 bases line up with TRBD1. CDR3 length: 15 amino acids. J gave up 5 bases and V 7 bases, and 13 bases lay outside the gene matches. CDR3 in DNA: TGTGCCAGCACCCTGCGTGGCAGGGGGGCGTATGGCTACACCTTC. Protein product: CASTLRGRGAYGYTF.

The chain combines TRBV28 with TRBJ1-3; tentatively, D is TRBD1 (5 bases). This CDR3 spans 14 amino acids. The germline gives CDR1 MDHEN, CDR2 SYDVKM. V was pared by 7 bases and J by 3 bases, with 13 bases between. CDR3 bases: TGTGCCAGCACCCCGGGGGAGATTGGAAACACCATATATTTT. It codes for CASTPGEIGNTIYF.

Only a few counts were recorded for this clonotype. V and J are TRBV29-1 and TRBJ2-1; 7 bases line up with TRBD1. The CDR3 runs 15 residues. The J segment lost 0 bases and the V segment lost 4 bases, leaving 6 bases of the junction unmatched. CDR1 is SQVTM and CDR2 is ANQGSEA in the germline V gene. CDR3 nucleotides: TGCAGCGTTGCCGACAGGGACCGCTCCTACAATGAGCAGTTCTTC. Its protein product is CSVADRDRSYNEQFF.

The chain joins TRBV3-1 to TRBJ2-1; D unclear. The CDR3 contains 14 residues. V lost 5 bases and J 9 bases, leaving 17 bases between the germline ends. Germline V gene sequence: CDR1 LGHDT, CDR2 YNNKEL (reference sequence). CDR3 DNA sequence: TGTGCCAGCAGCATAAACGCAAGACGTGGTGAGCAGTTCTTC. As protein: CASSINARRGEQFF.

On this clonotype itself: This may be a read error: a much more frequent sequence differs by one nucleotide. The chain carries TRBV21-1 and TRBJ2-7; the listed D gene, TRBD1, was not tested against the DNA. TRBV21-1 is labeled a pseudogene. There are 13 residues in the CDR3. The CDR3 DNA sequence: TGTGCCCGCACAGGGATAAGGTCCTACGAGCAGTACTTC. It codes for CARTGIRSYEQYF.

In the case of this clonotype: A read error is possible here, since a much larger clone lies one base away. V and J are TRBV6-4 and TRBJ2-5, with 9 nucleotides matching TRBD1. Germline V lookup: CDR1 MRHNA, CDR2 SNTAGT. V shed 4 bases and J 11 bases; nucleotides not matched to a gene: 8. The CDR3 covers 13 residues. Here the CDR3 reads CASSVRTGDEQYF. CDR3 coding DNA: TGTGCCAGCAGTGTCCGGACAGGGGATGAGCAGTACTTC.

This CDR3 is CATSRDQGTGKLAKNIQYF. The CDR3 DNA follows: TGTGCCACCAGCAGAGACCAAGGAACAGGGAAACTAGCCAAAAACATTCAGTACTTC. The chain employs TRBV15 and TRBJ2-4, with D possibly TRBD1 on 6 matching bases. CDR1 and CDR2 (germline): LNHNV, YYDKDF (reference sequence). The CDR3 is 19 amino acids. V was shortened by 0 bases and J by 0 bases, with 18 bases between the two germline ends.

This clonotype showed up many times. The J gene is TRBJ1-4, the V gene TRBV9, with 9 positions matching TRBD1. Germline V gene sequence: CDR1 SGDLS, CDR2 YYNGEE. Trimming cost V 4 bases and J 11 bases; bases outside gene matches: 6. This CDR3 region has 13 residues. The CDR3, as DNA: TGTGCCAGCAGCCGAGAGACAGGGGGGAAACTGTTTTTT. Translation gives CASSRETGGKLFF.

This clonotype appeared a few times. The chain couples TRBV10-3 to TRBJ2-1; D may match TRBD1 or TRBD2 (5 bases each). The J call is uncertain, as TRBJ2-7 better fits the DNA end. This CDR3 comprises 15 residues. Germline values: CDR1 ENHRY, CDR2 SYGVKD. CDR3 residues: CAISARDPPYNEQYF. Here the CDR3 DNA reads TGTGCCATCAGTGCCAGGGACCCCCCCTACAATGAGCAGTACTTC.

The rearrangement links TRBV29-1 to TRBJ1-6; D uncertain. Trimming removed 6 bases at V and 7 bases at J, with 13 bases between. The CDR3 loop spans 13 amino acids. Germline values: CDR1 SQVTM, CDR2 ANQGSEA. CDR3 in amino acids: CSVGVAGNSPLHF. The CDR3 DNA is TGCAGCGTCGGGGTCGCGGGAAATTCACCCCTCCACTTT.

The V and J genes are TRBV5-1 and TRBJ2-4; D perhaps matches TRBD1 (5 bases). CDR1 SGHRS and CDR2 YFSETQ come from the germline V gene. The length of the CDR3 is 16 residues. V was clipped by 4 bases and J by 0 bases, with 14 bases between them. Here the CDR3 reads CASSIWGSGAKNIQYF. DNA of the CDR3: TGCGCCAGCAGCATATGGGGCTCAGGAGCCAAAAACATTCAGTACTTC.

V usage is TRBV20-1 and J usage is TRBJ1-6; TRBD1 matches 7 bases. J gave up 10 bases and V 6 bases, and 9 bases lay outside the gene matches. Germline CDR1 DFQATT, CDR2 SNEGSKA (reference sequence). CDR3 length equals 13 residues. Written as DNA, the CDR3 is TGCAGTGCCCTAACAGGGGCAGGATCACCCCTCCACTTT. Translating it yields CSALTGAGSPLHF.

This clonotype was seen more than once but under ten times. The chain uses TRBV5-5 and TRBJ2-3; 7 nucleotides match TRBD1. J was trimmed by 0 bases and V by 6 bases; bases with no gene match: 4. CDR1 and CDR2 (germline): SGHKS, YYEKEE (reference sequence). This CDR3 has 14 amino acids. The CDR3 nucleotides read TGTGCCAGCAACCGACAGGGCAGCACAGATACGCAGTATTTT. Amino acids: CASNRQGSTDTQYF.

This chain links TRBV18 with TRBJ2-5; D gene uncertain. V was cut by 1 base and J by 3 bases, with 6 bases left in between. CDR1 and CDR2 (germline): KGHSH, LQKENI. The CDR3 is 13 residues long. CDR3 sequence reads: CASSPRAEETQYF. The CDR3 nucleotides read TGTGCCAGCTCACCACGAGCTGAAGAGACCCAGTACTTC.

This clonotype was observed at least ten times. The rearrangement joins TRBV5-1 to TRBJ2-1; D perhaps matches TRBD2 (6 bases). V lost 6 bases and J lost 2, with 12 bases in between. The germline V gene encodes CDR1 SGHRS and CDR2 YFSETQ. This CDR3 has 14 amino acids. In DNA form, the CDR3 reads TGCGCCAGCACGGGGATAGCGGCCTACAATGAGCAGTTCTTC. It encodes CASTGIAAYNEQFF.

The chain employs TRBV4-3 and TRBJ1-2; no clear D gene. Between the trimmed V and J ends, which lost 1 base and 0 bases, there was a span of 12 bases. The CDR3 spans 16 residues. The germline V gene encodes CDR1 LGHNA and CDR2 YSLEER. The CDR3 DNA follows: TGCGCCAGCAGCCAAGGCGTGGCTAACTCTAACTATGGCTACACCTTC. This translates into CASSQGVANSNYGYTF.

This clonotype was seen a handful of times. The chain carries TRBV20-1 and TRBJ2-3; 9 nucleotides line up with TRBD2. The germline V gene encodes CDR1 DFQATT and CDR2 SNEGSKA (reference sequence). The ends lost 0 bases at V and 3 bases at J; junction bases unmatched: 13. This CDR3 has 18 amino acids. The CDR3: CSARDHAGAGGSTDTQYF. CDR3 bases: TGCAGTGCTAGAGACCACGCGGGGGCGGGAGGGAGTACAGATACGCAGTATTTT.